Following are 4 T cell receptor beta chains from one sample sequenced in a study of shared clonotypes between healthy human individuals. The repertoire was sequenced with immunoSEQ multiplex PCR; TCRdb's copy has only in-frame clones and lacks some. The table has millions of clones, 85% to 95% seen once. The sequenced sample consisted of naive CD4+ T cells sorted from blood. Documented subset: CD45RA+ positively selected. These receptors came from a man aged 18-30 years in good health.

A few counts support this clone. This same CDR3 is encoded by further DNA sequences in the sample. In DNA, the CDR3 is TGTGCCAGCAGCGGAGGACAGGGGGAGACCCAGTACTTC. Protein: CASSGGQGETQYF. The chain uses TRBV7-2 and TRBJ2-5, with TRBD1 identical over 9 bases. This CDR3 spans 13 amino acids. Germline assignment: CDR1 SGHTA and CDR2 FQGNSA. V dropped 5 bases and J dropped 5; count of bases not matched to a gene: 3.

J is TRBJ2-5 and V is TRBV9; 10 nucleotides line up with TRBD2. This CDR3 is 14 amino acids long. CDR1 is SGDLS and CDR2 is YYNGEE in the germline V gene. After removal of 0 bases from V and 7 bases from J, the junction contained 3 bases not matched to a gene. CDR3 in DNA: TGTGCCAGCAGCGTAGTAGAGCGGGGGGGGACCCAGTACTTC. It translates to CASSVVERGGTQYF. Drawing the rest from reference TRBV9 and TRBJ2-5, the complete variable domain is DSGVTQTPKHLITATGQRVTLRCSPRSGDLSVYWYQQSLDQGLQFLIQYYNGEERAKGNILERFSAQQFPDLHSELNLSSLELGDSALYFCASSVVERGGTQYFGPGTRLLVL.

The chain combines TRBV2 with TRBJ2-5; 8 nucleotides align to TRBD1. Looked up from germline, CDR1 is SNHLY and CDR2 is FYNNEI. The J segment lost 2 bases and the V segment lost 4 bases, leaving 6 bases of the junction unmatched. There are 15 residues in the CDR3. CDR3 amino acids: CASSAMRQGQETQYF. CDR3 DNA sequence: TGTGCCAGCAGTGCCATGAGACAGGGGCAAGAGACCCAGTACTTC.

This chain links TRBV11-2 with TRBJ2-5; possibly TRBD1 for D (5 bases). Germline V gene lookup returns CDR1 SGHAT and CDR2 FQNNGV. The CDR3 has 17 residues. The germline V and J ends were trimmed by 1 base and 2 bases, with 17 bases remaining between them. The CDR3 loop is CASSLAGRVPSQETQYF. The CDR3 DNA reads as TGTGCCAGCAGCTTAGCCGGCAGGGTCCCTTCTCAAGAGACCCAGTACTTC.